The clone carrying this T cell receptor beta chain was detected ten times or more. TCRdb analysed the RT-PCR reads with MiXCR anew, one entry per CDR3 protein. The table records tens of thousands of distinct CDR3 sequences, 5% of them present only once. This sample was included in a study of patients and donors after allogeneic stem cell transplantation. This TCR was sampled from a human donor who was either an allogeneic HSCT recipient or a stem cell or donor lymphocyte infusion donor (not recorded which). It is not recorded whose cells these are; they may come from a transplant donor. The sequenced sample was blood, either unsorted or a sorted T cell fraction (not recorded which).

CDR3 loop: CASRPDPTEETQYF. The CDR3 nucleotides read TGTGCCAGTAGACCGGACCCGACGGAAGAGACCCAGTACTTC. The chain uses TRBV19 and TRBJ2-5; no reliable D call. Germline CDR1 and CDR2: LNHDA and SQIVND (reference sequence). The CDR3 runs 14 residues. V was shortened by 6 bases and J by 3 bases, with 14 bases between the two germline ends.